A single sample gave rise to the 8 T cell receptor beta chains below, sequenced in a study of cytomegalovirus exposure and HLA in healthy donors. Vbeta (60) and Jbeta (13) primers were used in the PCR. Only in-frame clones appear in the TCRdb table, and some are missing; sequencing was by immunoSEQ multiplex PCR. The sample includes some 210,000 clones, about 77% of them seen just once. Sequencing was done on a sample of PBMCs. These receptors were collected from a woman in her thirties in good health and CMV-seropositive.

V and J are TRBV4-3 and TRBJ1-5; D is possibly TRBD1 (6 bases). The CDR3 length is 14 residues. Trimming shortened V by 2 bases and J by 5 bases, and 10 bases separated the two germline ends. Germline values: CDR1 LGHNA, CDR2 YSLEER. CDR3 bases: TGCGCCAGCAGCCAACACAGGGATGATCAGCCCCAGCATTTT. Translation gives CASSQHRDDQPQHF.

This clone was picked up a small number of times. This chain uses TRBV19 with TRBJ1-1, with 7 bases aligning to TRBD1. V dropped 9 bases and J dropped 8; count of bases not matched to a gene: 6. The CDR3 is 11 amino acids. Germline-derived CDR1 and CDR2 are LNHDA and SQIVND (reference sequence). The CDR3 is CASIRGAEAFF. DNA of the CDR3: TGTGCCAGCATCAGGGGGGCCGAAGCTTTCTTT.

This chain connects TRBV6-6 to TRBJ2-2; a possible D gene is TRBD2 (5 bases). Trimming cost V 7 bases and J 0 bases, with 9 bases left between them. The CDR3 sequence is 14 residues long. Per germline, CDR1 MNHNY and CDR2 SVGAGI (reference sequence). The DNA of the CDR3 is TGTGCCAGCACTGAGGGATCGAACACCGGGGAGCTGTTTTTT. Protein product: CASTEGSNTGELFF.

This chain connects TRBV6-1 to TRBJ2-2; 10 bases line up with TRBD2. The germline V gene encodes CDR1 MNHNS and CDR2 SASEGT. The CDR3 has 14 amino acids. Unmatched junction bases numbered 5, after V lost 7 bases and J lost 6 bases. DNA for the CDR3: TGTGCCAGCAAAAGCGGGGGGGCCCCCGGGGAGCTGTTTTTT. Protein product: CASKSGGAPGELFF.

A few counts support this clone. The chain couples TRBV6-5 to TRBJ1-1; no clear D gene. The CDR3 loop spans 13 amino acids. The germline V gene encodes CDR1 MNHEY and CDR2 SVGAGI. Trimming cost V 0 bases and J 3 bases, with 5 bases left between them. DNA of the CDR3: TGTGCCAGCAGTTACTCCCGGTACACTGAAGCTTTCTTT. It yields the protein CASSYSRYTEAFF.

The chain employs TRBV7-9 and TRBJ2-3; 9 nucleotides agree with TRBD2. This CDR3 is 18 amino acids long. The ends lost 7 bases at V and 0 bases at J; junction bases unmatched: 14. The germline V gene has CDR1 SEHNR and CDR2 FQNEAQ (reference sequence). The CDR3 region is CASTHFGREGRSTDTQYF. CDR3 coding DNA: TGTGCCAGCACCCATTTTGGGCGGGAGGGCCGGAGCACAGATACGCAGTATTTT.

V and J are TRBV5-4 and TRBJ1-2; tentatively, D is TRBD1 (6 bases). V lost 4 bases and J lost 2, with 9 bases in between. The germline CDR1 and CDR2 sequences are SGHNT and YYREEE (reference sequence). The CDR3 contains 13 residues. This CDR3 is CASSLDRNYGYTF. CDR3 nucleotides: TGTGCCAGCAGCCTTGACAGGAACTATGGCTACACCTTC.

The V and J genes are TRBV5-1 and TRBJ2-1; D gene ambiguous. The germline V and J ends were trimmed by 4 bases and 0 bases, with 8 bases remaining between them. Per germline, CDR1 SGHRS and CDR2 YFSETQ. The CDR3 length is 14 residues. The CDR3 loop reads CASSARDSYNEQFF. CDR3 sequence (DNA): TGCGCCAGCAGCGCACGAGACTCCTACAATGAGCAGTTCTTC.